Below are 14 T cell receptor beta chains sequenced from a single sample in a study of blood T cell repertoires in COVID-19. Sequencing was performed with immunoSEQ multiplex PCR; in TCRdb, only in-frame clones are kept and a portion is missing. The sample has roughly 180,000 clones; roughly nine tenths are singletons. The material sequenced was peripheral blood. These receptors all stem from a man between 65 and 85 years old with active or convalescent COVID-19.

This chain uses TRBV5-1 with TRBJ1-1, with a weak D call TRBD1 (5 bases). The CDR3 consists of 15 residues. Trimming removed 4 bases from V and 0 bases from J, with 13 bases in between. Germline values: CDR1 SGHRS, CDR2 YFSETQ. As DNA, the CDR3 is TGCGCCAGCAGCCCCGAGACGGGGGTGAACACTGAAGCTTTCTTT. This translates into CASSPETGVNTEAFF.

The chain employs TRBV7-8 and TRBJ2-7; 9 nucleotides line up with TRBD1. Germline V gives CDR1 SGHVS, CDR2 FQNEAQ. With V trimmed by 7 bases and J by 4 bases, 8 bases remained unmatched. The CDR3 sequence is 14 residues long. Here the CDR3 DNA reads TGTGCCAGCACCCGGACAGGGGACAAATACGAGCAGTACTTC. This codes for CASTRTGDKYEQYF.

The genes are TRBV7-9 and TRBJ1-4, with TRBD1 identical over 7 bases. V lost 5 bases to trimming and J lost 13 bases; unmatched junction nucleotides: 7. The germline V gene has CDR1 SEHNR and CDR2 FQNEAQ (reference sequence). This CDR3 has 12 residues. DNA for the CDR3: TGTGCCAGCAGCCCACAGGGGTGGGTACTGTTTTTT. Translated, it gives CASSPQGWVLFF. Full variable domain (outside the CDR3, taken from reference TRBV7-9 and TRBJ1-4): DTGVSQNPRHKITKRGQNVTFRCDPISEHNRLYWYRQTLGQGPEFLTYFQNEAQLEKSRLLSDRFSAERPKGSFSTLEIQRTEQGDSAMYLCASSPQGWVLFFGSGTQLSVL.

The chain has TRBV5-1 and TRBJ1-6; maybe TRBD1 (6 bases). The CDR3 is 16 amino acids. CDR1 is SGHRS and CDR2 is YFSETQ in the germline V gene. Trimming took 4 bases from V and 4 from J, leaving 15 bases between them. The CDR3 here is CASSIGQTLYNSPLHF. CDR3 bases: TGCGCCAGCAGCATTGGACAGACCCTTTATAATTCACCCCTCCACTTT.

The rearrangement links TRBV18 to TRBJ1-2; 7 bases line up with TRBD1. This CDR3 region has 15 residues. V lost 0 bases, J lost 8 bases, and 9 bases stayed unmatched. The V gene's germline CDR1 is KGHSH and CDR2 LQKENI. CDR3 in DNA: TGTGCCAGCTCACCACCGGAAAGGGGGCGGTTCGGCTACACCTTC. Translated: CASSPPERGRFGYTF. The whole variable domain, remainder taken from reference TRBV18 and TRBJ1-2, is NAGVMQNPRHLVRRRGQEARLRCSPMKGHSHVYWYRQLPEEGLKFMVYLQKENIIDESGMPKERFSAEFPKEGPSILRIQQVVRGDSAAYFCASSPPERGRFGYTFGSGTRLTVV.

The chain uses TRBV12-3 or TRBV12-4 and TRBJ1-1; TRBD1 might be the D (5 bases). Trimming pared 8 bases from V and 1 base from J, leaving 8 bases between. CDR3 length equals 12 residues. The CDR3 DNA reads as TGTGCCAGCCCTAGGGGGAACACTGAAGCTTTCTTT. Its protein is CASPRGNTEAFF.

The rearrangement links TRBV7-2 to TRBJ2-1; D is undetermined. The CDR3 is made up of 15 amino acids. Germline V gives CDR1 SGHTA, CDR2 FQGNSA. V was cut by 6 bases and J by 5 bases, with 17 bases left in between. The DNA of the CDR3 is TGTGCCAGCAGAAACTTCCCCGCCGCGGACAATGAGCAGTTCTTC. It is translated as CASRNFPAADNEQFF.

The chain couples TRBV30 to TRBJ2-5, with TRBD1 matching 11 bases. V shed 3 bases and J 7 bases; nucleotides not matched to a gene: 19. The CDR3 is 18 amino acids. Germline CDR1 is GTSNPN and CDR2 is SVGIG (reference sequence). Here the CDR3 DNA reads TGTGCCTGGAGGGAACCCGGGACAGGGGGGATAGCGGTGGCGACCCAGTACTTC. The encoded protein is CAWREPGTGGIAVATQYF.

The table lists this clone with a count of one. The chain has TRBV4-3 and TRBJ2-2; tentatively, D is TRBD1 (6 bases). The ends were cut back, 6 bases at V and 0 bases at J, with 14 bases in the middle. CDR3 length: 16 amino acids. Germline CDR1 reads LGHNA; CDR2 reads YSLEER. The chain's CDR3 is CASSRNRDANTGELFF. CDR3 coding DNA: TGCGCCAGCAGTCGTAACAGGGACGCGAACACCGGGGAGCTGTTTTTT.

CDR3 in DNA: TGTGCCAGTAGTATTGGGTTAGGGGGATCACCCCTCCACTTT. Protein product: CASSIGLGGSPLHF. The chain has TRBV19 and TRBJ1-6, with a weak D call TRBD1 (6 bases). Trimming left V 3 bases short and J 10 bases short, with 13 bases between. CDR3 length: 14 residues. CDR1 LNHDA and CDR2 SQIVND come from the germline V gene (reference sequence).

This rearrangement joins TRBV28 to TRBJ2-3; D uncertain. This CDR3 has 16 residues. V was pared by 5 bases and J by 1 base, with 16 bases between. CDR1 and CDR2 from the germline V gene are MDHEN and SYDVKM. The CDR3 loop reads CASSPRRRAGTDTQYF. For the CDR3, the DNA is TGTGCCAGCAGTCCTCGCCGCCGCGCCGGCACAGATACGCAGTATTTT.

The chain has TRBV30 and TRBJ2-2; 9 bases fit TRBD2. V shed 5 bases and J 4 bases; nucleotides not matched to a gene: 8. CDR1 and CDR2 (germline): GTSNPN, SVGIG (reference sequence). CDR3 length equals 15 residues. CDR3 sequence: CAWLRREGFTGELFF. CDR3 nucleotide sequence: TGTGCCTGGTTAAGGCGGGAGGGGTTCACCGGGGAGCTGTTTTTT.

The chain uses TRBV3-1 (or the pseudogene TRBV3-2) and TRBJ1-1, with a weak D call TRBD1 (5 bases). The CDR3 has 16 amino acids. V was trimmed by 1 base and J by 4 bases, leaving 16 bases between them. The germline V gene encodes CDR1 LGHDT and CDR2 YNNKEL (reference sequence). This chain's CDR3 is CASSQVISGPGTEAFF. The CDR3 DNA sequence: TGTGCCAGCAGCCAAGTAATCTCAGGGCCGGGCACTGAAGCTTTCTTT.

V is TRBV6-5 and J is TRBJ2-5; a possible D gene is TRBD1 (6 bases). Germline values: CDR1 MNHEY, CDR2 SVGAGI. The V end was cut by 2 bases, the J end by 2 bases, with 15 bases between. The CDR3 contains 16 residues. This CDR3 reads CASSYPSGQPQETQYF. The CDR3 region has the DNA TGTGCCAGCAGTTACCCCTCTGGACAGCCTCAAGAGACCCAGTACTTC.